Following are 4 T cell receptor beta chains from one sample sequenced in a study of a mutant IDH1 vaccine in newly diagnosed glioma. The assay was immunoSEQ multiplex PCR, and TCRdb's table has in-frame clones only and misses some. The profile shows about 20,000 clones, roughly 82% of them singletons. As for time point: week 23, last vaccination. Mutant IDH1 20-mer peptide, at 300 ug, made up each vaccine dose, with topical imiquimod. What these receptors recognize is not known. The sequencing used PBMCs, collected from a glioma patient whose treatment included an IDH1 peptide vaccine. These receptors all stem from a man aged 25-45 years with glioma.

This clone showed up just once. V is TRBV11-2 and J is TRBJ2-2; D gene uncertain. This CDR3 is 18 amino acids long. Trimming removed 1 base at V and 0 bases at J, with 15 bases between. In germline, CDR1 is SGHAT, CDR2 FQNNGV. The CDR3 DNA follows: TGTGCCAGCAGCTTAGCCCCGTTCGAGCACCCGAACACCGGGGAGCTGTTTTTT. Translation gives CASSLAPFEHPNTGELFF.

This chain joins TRBV6-6 and TRBJ1-5; TRBD1 is a possible D gene (5 bases). The germline gives CDR1 MNHNY, CDR2 SVGAGI (reference sequence). V was trimmed by 6 bases and J by 1 base, leaving 7 bases between them. The CDR3 covers 13 residues. The CDR3 here is CASRQGSNQPQHF. DNA for the CDR3: TGTGCCAGCAGGCAGGGAAGCAATCAGCCCCAGCATTTT.

The chain employs TRBV6-4 and TRBJ2-7; 12 positions agree with TRBD2. J was trimmed by 5 bases and V by 4 bases; bases with no gene match: 12. The germline gives CDR1 MRHNA, CDR2 SNTAGT. This CDR3 is 17 amino acids long. The CDR3 DNA is TGTGCCAGCAGTGTACCGGGAAAGACTAGCGGGAGCCACGAGCAGTACTTC. It yields the protein CASSVPGKTSGSHEQYF.

The chain employs TRBV5-8 and TRBJ2-3; 12 positions match TRBD2. Trimming took 4 bases from V and 0 from J; bases not matched to a gene: 15. This CDR3 region has 20 residues. Germline lookup yields CDR1 SGHTS and CDR2 YDEGEE. CDR3 loop: CASSRGTSGPDSPSTDTQYF. The CDR3 nucleotides read TGTGCCAGCAGCCGCGGGACTAGCGGGCCGGACTCACCTAGCACAGATACGCAGTATTTT.